The T cell receptor beta chain under discussion was sequenced for a study of CD8 T cells in Susac syndrome. The length of the CDR3 is 15 residues. V was cut by 5 bases and J by 0 bases, with 11 bases left in between. Random hexamers were used to reverse transcribe the RNA input (about 0.5 to 1 ug). MiXCR was run by TCRdb on the immunoSEQ multiplex PCR reads, yielding one entry per CDR3 protein. The sample holds under 95,000 distinct CDR3 sequences, roughly 94% seen once. The chain recombines TRBV12-3 or TRBV12-4 with TRBJ2-4, with D unclear. The receptor's source is a human donor with Susac syndrome. Sequencing was carried out using CD4+ T cells from PBMCs. The DNA for the CDR3 is TGTGCCAGCAGTGTGACAAACAGAGCCAAAAACATTCAGTACTTC. Translated, it gives CASSVTNRAKNIQYF.